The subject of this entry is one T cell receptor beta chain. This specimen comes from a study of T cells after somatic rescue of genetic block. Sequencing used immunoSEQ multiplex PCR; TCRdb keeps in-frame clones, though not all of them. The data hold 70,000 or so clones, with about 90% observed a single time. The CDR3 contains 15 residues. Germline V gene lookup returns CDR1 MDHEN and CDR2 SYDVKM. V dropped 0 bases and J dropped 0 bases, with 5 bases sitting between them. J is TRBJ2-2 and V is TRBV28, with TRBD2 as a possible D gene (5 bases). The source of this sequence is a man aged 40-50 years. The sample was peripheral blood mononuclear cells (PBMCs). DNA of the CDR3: TGTGCCAGCAGTTTATGGGGAGCGAACACCGGGGAGCTGTTTTTT. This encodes CASSLWGANTGELFF. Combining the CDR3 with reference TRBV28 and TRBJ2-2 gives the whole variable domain DVKVTQSSRYLVKRTGEKVFLECVQDMDHENMFWYRQDPGLGLRLIYFSYDVKMKEKGDIPEGYSVSREKKERFSLILESASTNQTSMYLCASSLWGANTGELFFGEGSRLTVL.